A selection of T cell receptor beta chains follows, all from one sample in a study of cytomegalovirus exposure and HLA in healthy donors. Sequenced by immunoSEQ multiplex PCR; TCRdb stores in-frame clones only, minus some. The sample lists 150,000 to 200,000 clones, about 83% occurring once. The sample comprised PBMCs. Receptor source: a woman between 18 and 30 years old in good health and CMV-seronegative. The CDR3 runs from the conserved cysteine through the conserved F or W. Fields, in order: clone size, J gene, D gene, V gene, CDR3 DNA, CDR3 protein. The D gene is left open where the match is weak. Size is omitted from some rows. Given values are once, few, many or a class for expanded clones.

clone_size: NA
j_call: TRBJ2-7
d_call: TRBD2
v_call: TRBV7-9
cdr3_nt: TGTGCCAGCAGCCCCCGGGGGGCCTACGAGCAGTACTTC
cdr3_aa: CASSPRGAYEQYF

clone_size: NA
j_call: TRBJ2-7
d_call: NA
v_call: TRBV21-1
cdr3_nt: TGTGCCAGCAGCAAGGGACAGGGACCATACGAGCAGTACTTC
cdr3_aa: CASSKGQGPYEQYF

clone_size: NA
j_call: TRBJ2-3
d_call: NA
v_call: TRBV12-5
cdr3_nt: TGTGCTAGTGGTTTATCAGAATACACAGATACGCAGTATTTT
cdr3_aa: CASGLSEYTDTQYF

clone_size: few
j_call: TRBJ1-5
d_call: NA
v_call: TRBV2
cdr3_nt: TGTGCCAGCAGGGGGGACACTAGCAATCAGCCCCAGCATTTT
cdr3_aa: CASRGDTSNQPQHF

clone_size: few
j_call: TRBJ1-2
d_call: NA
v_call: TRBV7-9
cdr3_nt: TGTGCCAGCAGCTACCGGACAAGCTATGGCTACACCTTC
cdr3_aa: CASSYRTSYGYTF

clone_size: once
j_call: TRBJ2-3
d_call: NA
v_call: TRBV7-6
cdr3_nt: TGTGCCAGCAGCTCAATGACTTTTCCCACAGATACGCAGTATTTT
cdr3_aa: CASSSMTFPTDTQYF

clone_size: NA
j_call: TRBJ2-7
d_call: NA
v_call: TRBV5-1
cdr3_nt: TGCGCCAGCAGCTTGGCCCGGACTGGATTCTACGAGCAGTACTTC
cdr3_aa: CASSLARTGFYEQYF

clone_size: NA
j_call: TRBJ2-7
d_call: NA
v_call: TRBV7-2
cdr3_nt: TGTGCCAGCAGCTTAGGATTTAGTACAGCCTCCTACGAGCAGTACTTC
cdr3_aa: CASSLGFSTASYEQYF

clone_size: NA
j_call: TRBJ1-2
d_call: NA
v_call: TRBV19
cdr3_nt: TGTGCCAGTAGTACAGGGGTGAGCGGCTACACCTTC
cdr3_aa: CASSTGVSGYTF

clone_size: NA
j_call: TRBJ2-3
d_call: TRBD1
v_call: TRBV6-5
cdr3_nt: TGTGCCAGCAGTCCCTGGCAGGGGGATACAGATACGCAGTATTTT
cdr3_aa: CASSPWQGDTDTQYF

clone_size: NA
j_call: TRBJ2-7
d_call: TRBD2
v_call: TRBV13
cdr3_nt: TGTGCCAGCAGCTCGAAGACTAGCGGCGATACCTACGAGCAGTACTTC
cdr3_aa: CASSSKTSGDTYEQYF

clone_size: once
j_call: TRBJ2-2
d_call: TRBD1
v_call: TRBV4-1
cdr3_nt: TGCGCCAGCAGCTTGGGACAGACGAACACCGGGGAGCTGTTTTTT
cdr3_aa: CASSLGQTNTGELFF